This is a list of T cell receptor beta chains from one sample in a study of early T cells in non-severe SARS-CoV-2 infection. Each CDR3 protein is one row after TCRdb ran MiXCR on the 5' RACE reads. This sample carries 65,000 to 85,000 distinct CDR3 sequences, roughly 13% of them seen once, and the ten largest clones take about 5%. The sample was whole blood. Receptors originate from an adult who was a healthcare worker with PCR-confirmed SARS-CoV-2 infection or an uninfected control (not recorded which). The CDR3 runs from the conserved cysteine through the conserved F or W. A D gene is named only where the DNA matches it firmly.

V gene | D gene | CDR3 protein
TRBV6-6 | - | CASRRKSRDAYGYTF
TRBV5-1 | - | CASSLAQTNTEAFF
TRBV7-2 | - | CASSLVPHLTDTQYF
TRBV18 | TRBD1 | CASSPRTGGPMYSNQPQHF
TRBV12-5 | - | CASARHYEQYF
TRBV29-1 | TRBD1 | CSVGTGVETQYF
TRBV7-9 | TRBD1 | CASSLVGQAYEQYF
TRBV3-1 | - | CASSQVSQGWFF
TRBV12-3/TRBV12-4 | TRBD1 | CASSLGDRANFVQETQYF
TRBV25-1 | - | CASSGPSLSEQYF
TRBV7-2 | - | CASSPQVYGYTF
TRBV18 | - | CASSPLPVQETQYF
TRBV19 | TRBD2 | CASSVTSGSGEQYF
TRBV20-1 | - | CSARDPGRISGNTIYF
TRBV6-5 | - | CASRDLDTQYF
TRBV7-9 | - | CASQSGTNEKLFF